A selection of T cell receptor beta chains follows, all from one sample in a study of blood T cells in healthy people across ages. TCRdb used MiXCR to reprocess the 5' RACE reads, holding one entry per CDR3 protein. The data show approximately 2,000,000 distinct CDR3 sequences, with approximately 39% seen just once and about 21% held by the top ten. Sequences were obtained from blood. These receptor sequences come from a human donor in good health. The CDR3 runs from the conserved cysteine through the conserved F or W. A D gene is named only where the DNA matches it firmly. For some rows the clone size is stated as once, few or many, or as a class when expanded; others skip it.

J gene | V gene | clone size | D gene | CDR3 DNA | CDR3 protein
TRBJ2-7 | TRBV4-1 | . | . | TGCGCCAGCAGCCAAGAAGTAACAGGCACCTACGAGCAGTACTTC | CASSQEVTGTYEQYF
TRBJ1-1 | TRBV20-1 | . | . | TGCAGTGCTTGGATGAACACTGAAGCTTTCTTT | CSAWMNTEAFF
TRBJ1-4 | TRBV27 | . | . | TGTGCCAGCAGTCCCGACCCGGGACCCTATCCGGGAAAACTGTTTTTT | CASSPDPGPYPGKLFF
TRBJ2-7 | TRBV18 | . | . | TGTGCCAGCTCACGGGCCAGGGAGAGCCCCTACGAGCAGTACTTC | CASSRARESPYEQYF
TRBJ1-2 | TRBV7-2 | . | . | TGTGCCAGCAGCTTAAGTTGGGTCGGGCAGGGCCCTAACTATGGCTACACCTTC | CASSLSWVGQGPNYGYTF
TRBJ2-3 | TRBV6-2/TRBV6-3 | . | TRBD1 | TGTGCCAGCATCGGCAGGGGGCTAGCAGATACGCAGTATTTT | CASIGRGLADTQYF
TRBJ2-1 | TRBV7-3 | . | TRBD2 | TGTGCCAGCAGCTTAATTACTAGCGGGTACAATGAGCAGTTCTTC | CASSLITSGYNEQFF
TRBJ2-5 | TRBV15 | . | . | TGTGCCACCAGCAGAGGGGAGATCCAACAAGAGACCCAGTACTTC | CATSRGEIQQETQYF
TRBJ2-5 | TRBV5-1 | few | TRBD2 | TGCGCCAGCAGCTTGGCCCCACTAGCGGGGCAAGAGACCCAGTACTTC | CASSLAPLAGQETQYF
TRBJ2-1 | TRBV7-3 | . | TRBD2 | TGTGCCAGCAGCTTATTTGCACTAGCGGGATACAATGAGCAGTTCTTC | CASSLFALAGYNEQFF
TRBJ1-6 | TRBV18 | few | TRBD1 | TGTGCCAGCTCAAACCTGGGACAGGGTATCGTTAATTCACCCCTCCACTTT | CASSNLGQGIVNSPLHF
TRBJ1-2 | TRBV11-2 | . | . | TGTGCCAGCAGCTTAGCAGGAGGACTAACGGGGTCCTATGGCCACACCTTC | CASSLAGGLTGSYGHTF
TRBJ1-3 | TRBV7-2 | . | . | TGTGCCAGCAGCCCCCGCCCAGGGTTAGGAAACACCATATATTTT | CASSPRPGLGNTIYF
TRBJ2-1 | TRBV4-3 | few | . | TGCGCCAGCAGCTCCTCTAATGTCGGCCTTTACAATGAGCAGTTCTTC | CASSSSNVGLYNEQFF
TRBJ1-3 | TRBV4-2 | . | . | TGTGCCAGCAGCCAAGCCAGAGGAAACACCATATATTTT | CASSQARGNTIYF
TRBJ1-1 | TRBV11-2 | few | . | TGTGCCAGCAGCCTATTGGGGAACGGGGATGAAGCTTTCTTT | CASSLLGNGDEAFF
TRBJ1-2 | TRBV7-2 | few | . | TGTGCCAGCAGCTGGCAGGGTGCCGGCTATGGCTACACCTTC | CASSWQGAGYGYTF
TRBJ2-2 | TRBV7-9 | once | . | TGTGCCAGCAGCTATGACAGGCTCAACACCGGGGAGCTGTTTTTT | CASSYDRLNTGELFF
TRBJ2-5 | TRBV6-6 | few | TRBD1 | TGTGCCAGCAGCAGACAGGGACCATACCAAGAGACCCAGTACTTC | CASSRQGPYQETQYF
TRBJ1-2 | TRBV12-3/TRBV12-4 | few | . | TGTGCCAGCAGTTTTGGAAGGTTTGGCTACACCTTC | CASSFGRFGYTF
TRBJ2-4 | TRBV29-1 | . | TRBD2 | TGCAGCGTTGAAGGGCGGGGGGTCCTTTTCGGCAAAAACATTCAGTACTTC | CSVEGRGVLFGKNIQYF
TRBJ2-5 | TRBV3-1 | . | . | TGTGCCAGCAGCCAAGTTCCAGGGGCGGAGACCCAGTACTTC | CASSQVPGAETQYF
TRBJ1-2 | TRBV6-2/TRBV6-3 | few | . | TGTGCCAGCGGACGGGACAACCTCCTCTATGGCTACACCTTC | CASGRDNLLYGYTF